The clone carrying this TCR beta chain has only one observation. Its antigen is still unknown. TCRbeta libraries were built with three rounds of nested PCR, modified from ARM-PCR. TCRdb recomputed calls from the multiplex PCR reads with MiXCR, one row per CDR3 protein. Counted here are over 85,000 distinct CDR3 sequences, approximately 80% occurring once; the ten biggest clones make up about 22%. This sample's RNA came from whole unsorted tissue. The sample is drawn from a study of tumor and adjacent non-tumor tissue in lung cancer. Study-level background: The cohort had about 12 adenocarcinoma, 2 squamous cell and 1 small cell patients. Notes on the study in general: Significantly higher TCR diversity was found in tumor than normal lung.

The CDR3 runs to 15 residues. Germline V gene data show CDR1 as SGHNT and CDR2 as YYREEE (reference sequence). Trimming took 6 bases from V and 6 from J, leaving 20 bases between them. The receptor comes from a man aged 65 to 79 with non-small cell lung cancer. The sample consisted of lung tumor tissue. The chain uses TRBV5-4 and TRBJ2-3, with D perhaps TRBD2 (7 bases). The CDR3 reads CASIAGGGGRDTQYF. In DNA, the CDR3 is TGTGCCAGCATCGCTGGGGGCGGGGGCCGGGATACGCAGTATTTT.